This entry features one T cell receptor (beta chain) sequence. The data derive from a study of cytomegalovirus exposure and HLA in healthy donors. The CDR3 extends over 14 amino acids. The V and J ends lost 0 bases and 6 bases respectively, with 11 bases between them. The germline CDR1 and CDR2 sequences are LGHNA and YNFKEQ. Sequenced by immunoSEQ multiplex PCR; TCRdb stores in-frame clones only, minus some. The sample comprises some 250,000 clones, 75% to 90% of which are singletons, and around 1.2% rests with the top ten. The source is a woman aged 25 to 45 in good health and CMV-seropositive. The sequencing input was PBMCs. The chain couples TRBV4-2 to TRBJ1-2; D is ambiguous. The CDR3 region is CASSQEHSPDGYTF. DNA of the CDR3: TGTGCCAGCAGCCAAGAGCACAGTCCAGATGGCTACACCTTC.